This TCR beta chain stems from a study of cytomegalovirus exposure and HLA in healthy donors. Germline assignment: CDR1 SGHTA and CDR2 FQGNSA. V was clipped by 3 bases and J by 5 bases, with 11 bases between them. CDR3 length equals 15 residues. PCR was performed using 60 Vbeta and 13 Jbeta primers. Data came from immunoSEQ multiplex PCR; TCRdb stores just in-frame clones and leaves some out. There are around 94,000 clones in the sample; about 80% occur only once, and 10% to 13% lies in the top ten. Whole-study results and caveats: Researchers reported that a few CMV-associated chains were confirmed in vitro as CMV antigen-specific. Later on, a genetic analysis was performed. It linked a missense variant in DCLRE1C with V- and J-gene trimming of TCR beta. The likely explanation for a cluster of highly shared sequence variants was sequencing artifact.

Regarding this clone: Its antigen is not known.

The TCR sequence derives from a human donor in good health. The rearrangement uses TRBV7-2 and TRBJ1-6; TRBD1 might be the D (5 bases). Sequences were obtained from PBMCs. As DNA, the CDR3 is TGTGCCAGCAGCTTGGGGGGGGTCAATAATTCACCCCTCCACTTT. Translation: CASSLGGVNNSPLHF.